This TCR beta chain comes out of a study of blood T cell repertoires in COVID-19. Study at large: Some COVID-19 samples were acute and others convalescent; all came from the United States, Italy and Spain. Sources were T cells, B-cell-depleted T cells, or PBMCs; the material itself was cDNA or gDNA.

V gave up 2 bases and J gave up 4 bases, with 14 bases separating them. The V gene's germline CDR1 is KGHSH and CDR2 LQKENI. The CDR3 runs to 15 residues. As handled by the study authors: Scientists estimated how many nucleated cells there were by amplifying reference gene primers. Only in-frame clones appear in the TCRdb table, and some are missing; sequencing was by immunoSEQ multiplex PCR. V, J and clone size derive from that table, while D and trimming were established from the DNA sequence. The data contain about 240,000 clones, about 80% of them singletons. This clone was seen only a few times. The sequence was collected from a woman older than 75 with acute or convalescent COVID-19. This chain joins TRBV18 and TRBJ1-1; tentative D call: TRBD1 (5 bases). Input material: peripheral blood. CDR3 residues: CASSPEHRGSTEAFF. CDR3 DNA: TGTGCCAGCTCACCAGAGCACCGGGGGTCCACTGAAGCTTTCTTT.